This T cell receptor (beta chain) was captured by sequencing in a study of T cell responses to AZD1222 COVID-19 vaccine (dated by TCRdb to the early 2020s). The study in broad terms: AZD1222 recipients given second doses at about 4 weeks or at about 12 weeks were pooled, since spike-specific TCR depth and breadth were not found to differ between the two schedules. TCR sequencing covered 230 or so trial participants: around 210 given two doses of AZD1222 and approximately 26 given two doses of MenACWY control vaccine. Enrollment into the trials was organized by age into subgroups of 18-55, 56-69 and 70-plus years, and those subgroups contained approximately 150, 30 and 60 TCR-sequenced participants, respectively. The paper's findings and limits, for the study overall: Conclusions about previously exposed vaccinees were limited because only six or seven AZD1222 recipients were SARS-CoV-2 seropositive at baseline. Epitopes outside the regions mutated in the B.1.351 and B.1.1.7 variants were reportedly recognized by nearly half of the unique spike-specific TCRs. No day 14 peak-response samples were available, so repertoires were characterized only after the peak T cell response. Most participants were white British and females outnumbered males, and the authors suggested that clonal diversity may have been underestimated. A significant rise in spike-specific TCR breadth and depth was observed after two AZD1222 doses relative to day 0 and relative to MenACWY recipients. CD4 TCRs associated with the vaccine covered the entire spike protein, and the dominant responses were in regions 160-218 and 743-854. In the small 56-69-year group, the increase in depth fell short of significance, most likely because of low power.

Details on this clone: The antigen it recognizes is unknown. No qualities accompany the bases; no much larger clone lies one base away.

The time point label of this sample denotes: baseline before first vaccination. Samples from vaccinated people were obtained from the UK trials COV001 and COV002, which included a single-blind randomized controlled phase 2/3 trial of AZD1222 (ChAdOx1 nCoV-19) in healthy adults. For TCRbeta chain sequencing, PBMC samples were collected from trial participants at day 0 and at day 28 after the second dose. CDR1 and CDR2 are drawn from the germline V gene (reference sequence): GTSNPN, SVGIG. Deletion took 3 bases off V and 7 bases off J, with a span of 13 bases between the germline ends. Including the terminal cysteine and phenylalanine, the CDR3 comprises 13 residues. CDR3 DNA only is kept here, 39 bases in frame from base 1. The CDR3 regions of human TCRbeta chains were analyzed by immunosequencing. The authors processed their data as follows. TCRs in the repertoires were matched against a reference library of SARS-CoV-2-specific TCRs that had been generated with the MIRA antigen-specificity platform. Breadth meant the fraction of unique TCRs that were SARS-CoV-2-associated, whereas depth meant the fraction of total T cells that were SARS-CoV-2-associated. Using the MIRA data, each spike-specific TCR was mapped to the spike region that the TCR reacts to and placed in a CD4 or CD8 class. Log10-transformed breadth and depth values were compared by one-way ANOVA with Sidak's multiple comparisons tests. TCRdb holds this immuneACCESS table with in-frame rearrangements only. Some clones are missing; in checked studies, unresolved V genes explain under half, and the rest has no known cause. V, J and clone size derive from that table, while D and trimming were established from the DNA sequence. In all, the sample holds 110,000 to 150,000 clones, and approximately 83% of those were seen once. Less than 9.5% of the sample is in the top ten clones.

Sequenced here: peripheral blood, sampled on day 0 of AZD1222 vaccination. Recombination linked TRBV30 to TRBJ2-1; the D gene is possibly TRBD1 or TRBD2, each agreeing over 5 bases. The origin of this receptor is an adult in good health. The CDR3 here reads CAWRGTWGNEQFF. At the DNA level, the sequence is TGTGCCTGGAGAGGGACCTGGGGAAATGAGCAGTTCTTC.